The subject of this entry is one T cell receptor (beta chain). The antigen is not known. V was clipped by 2 bases and J by 3 bases, with 8 bases between them. The germline V gene encodes CDR1 MNHEY and CDR2 SVGEGT. The CDR3 runs to 14 residues. The investigators amplified TCR beta CDR3 regions from RNA transcripts. Researchers ran a first-round RT-PCR on the TCR CDR3 using the HTBI primer set. TCRdb itself ran the multiplex PCR reads through MiXCR, one entry per CDR3 protein. The repertoire holds around 400,000 distinct CDR3 sequences, with approximately 14% as singletons. This record comes from a study of T cells in Graves' hyperthyroidism and ophthalmopathy. Uncontrolled infection, other autoimmune disease, pregnancy or lactation led to exclusion. Approximately 9.3 ml of fresh peripheral blood supplied the PBMCs. Study outcomes and limitations: The majority of expanded thyroid clonotypes above 0.001 also appeared in blood. It was a median about 6.5 months before onset that the model predicted ophthalmopathy.

The J gene is TRBJ2-1, the V gene TRBV6-2 or TRBV6-3; tentatively, D is TRBD2 (5 bases). The sample taken for sequencing was blood. The sequence came from a woman between 18 and 30 years old with Graves' hyperthyroidism that later progressed to Graves' ophthalmopathy. In DNA, the CDR3 is TGTGCCAGCAGTTACCTGGCGGGCTACAATGAGCAGTTCTTC. Translation gives CASSYLAGYNEQFF.